Shown below are 20 T cell receptor beta chains from a single sample sequenced in a study of blood T cell repertoires in COVID-19. Profiling relied on immunoSEQ multiplex PCR, and the TCRdb table lists in-frame clones only, not all of them. Of roughly 220,000 clones listed, roughly 88% were seen once; the top ten hold roughly 14%. Sequencing used PBMCs or T cells enriched from blood (not recorded which). These receptors all come from a woman between 45 and 65 years old with acute COVID-19.

This clone appeared a single time. The CDR3 DNA reads TGTGCCAGCAGCTACCCCGGGATTTACAATGAGCAGTTCTTC. It encodes CASSYPGIYNEQFF. J is TRBJ2-1 and V is TRBV7-2; maybe TRBD2 (5 bases). Germline CDR1 is SGHTA and CDR2 is FQGNSA. This CDR3 spans 14 amino acids. V was trimmed by 4 bases and J by 4 bases, leaving 11 bases between them.

The chain links TRBV5-1 to TRBJ2-7; D remains ambiguous. CDR3 size: 12 residues. Trimming pared 4 bases from V and 6 bases from J, leaving 11 bases between. Germline V lookup: CDR1 SGHRS, CDR2 YFSETQ. In DNA form, the CDR3 reads TGCGCCAGCAGCCCTAGTAGAGTCGAGCAGTACTTC. Encoded protein: CASSPSRVEQYF.

In its sample, this clone was seen many times. The V and J genes are TRBV28 and TRBJ1-5; TRBD1 matches at 12 bases. The junction had 8 bases not matched to a gene; V was cut back by 6 bases and J by 2 bases. The CDR3 extends over 17 amino acids. Germline values: CDR1 MDHEN, CDR2 SYDVKM. The CDR3: CASSPPGQGARNQPQHF. DNA for the CDR3: TGTGCCAGCAGCCCACCGGGACAGGGGGCCCGCAATCAGCCCCAGCATTTT.

The chain joins TRBV2 to TRBJ1-2; 11 bases align to TRBD1. This CDR3 is built from 15 residues. The germline V gene has CDR1 SNHLY and CDR2 FYNNEI. Germline trimming cut 8 bases from V and 6 bases from J; bases unmatched to any gene: 11. The CDR3 sequence is CASRLGTGGGNGYTF. Written as DNA, the CDR3 is TGTGCCAGCCGACTAGGGACAGGGGGAGGGAATGGCTACACCTTC.

The CDR3 bases are TGTGCCAGTAGTATTTTAACCGGGGAGCTGTTTTTT. Translated: CASSILTGELFF. The chain has TRBV19 and TRBJ2-2; D remains ambiguous. The ends were cut back, 3 bases at V and 5 bases at J, with 4 bases in the middle. The CDR3 extends over 12 amino acids. Germline V gene data show CDR1 as LNHDA and CDR2 as SQIVND (reference sequence).

The CDR3 sequence: CASSYPMGAREQYF. CDR3 bases: TGTGCCAGCAGCTACCCAATGGGGGCTAGGGAGCAGTACTTC. This chain uses TRBV28 with TRBJ2-7; D perhaps matches TRBD1 (6 bases). The CDR3 extends over 14 amino acids. The ends were cut back, 6 bases at V and 7 bases at J, with 19 bases in the middle. Germline V gene sequence: CDR1 MDHEN, CDR2 SYDVKM.

This rearrangement joins TRBV5-1 to TRBJ1-1; D call uncertain. The CDR3 loop spans 15 amino acids. The V gene's germline CDR1 is SGHRS and CDR2 YFSETQ. Trimming removed 1 base at V and 4 bases at J, with 14 bases between. The CDR3 DNA is TGCGCCAGCAGCTTGAGCGGTATAGCAGGCACTGAAGCTTTCTTT. It yields the protein CASSLSGIAGTEAFF.

The chain combines TRBV7-6 with TRBJ1-5, with 8 positions matching TRBD1. This CDR3 contains 16 residues. V lost 2 bases to trimming and J lost 5 bases; unmatched junction nucleotides: 8. The germline V gene has CDR1 SGHVS and CDR2 FNYEAQ. CDR3 bases: TGTGCCAGCAGCTTAAGGCAGGGGGCGTGGGATCAGCCCCAGCATTTT. Translated, it gives CASSLRQGAWDQPQHF. The variable domain in full, with the rest retrieved from reference TRBV7-6 and TRBJ1-5, is GAGVSQSPRYKVTKRGQDVALRCDPISGHVSLYWYRQALGQGPEFLTYFNYEAQQDKSGLPNDRFSAERPEGSISTLTIQRTEQRDSAMYRCASSLRQGAWDQPQHFGDGTRLSIL.

This clone appeared once. V usage is TRBV6-5 and J usage is TRBJ1-2; TRBD1 agrees at 8 bases. The ends lost 2 bases at V and 4 bases at J; junction bases unmatched: 6. CDR3 length equals 15 residues. The germline gives CDR1 MNHEY, CDR2 SVGAGI. CDR3 amino acids: CASSYVDRVGYGYTF. In nucleotides, the CDR3 is TGTGCCAGCAGTTACGTGGACAGGGTGGGCTATGGCTACACCTTC.

This clone appeared once. The chain joins TRBV7-2 to TRBJ2-3; perhaps TRBD2 as D (6 bases). The CDR3 sequence is 15 residues long. The germline V and J ends were trimmed by 3 bases and 2 bases, with 12 bases remaining between them. Germline V gene sequence: CDR1 SGHTA, CDR2 FQGNSA. The CDR3 reads CASSFYGGTTDTQYF. The CDR3 region has the DNA TGTGCCAGCAGCTTTTATGGCGGGACCACAGATACGCAGTATTTT.

The chain recombines TRBV24-1 with TRBJ1-2; 9 bases align to TRBD1. In germline, CDR1 is KGHDR, CDR2 SFDVKD. Losses at the gene ends were 6 bases for V and 4 bases for J; bases not matched to a gene: 8. The CDR3 is 15 amino acids. The CDR3 nucleotides are TGTGCCACCAGTACTGGACAGGGGAATATCTATGGCTACACCTTC. It codes for CATSTGQGNIYGYTF.

This clone has a handful of counts. The V and J genes are TRBV28 and TRBJ1-2; the match to TRBD1 covers 11 bases. The CDR3 loop spans 14 amino acids. The germline V gene encodes CDR1 MDHEN and CDR2 SYDVKM. J was trimmed by 6 bases and V by 3 bases; bases with no gene match: 3. The CDR3 DNA follows: TGTGCCAGCAGTTTGGCGGGACAGGGGGATGGCTACACCTTC. The encoded protein is CASSLAGQGDGYTF.

The V call is TRBV7-9, the J call TRBJ1-1, with 8 bases lining up with TRBD1. Germline V gene sequence: CDR1 SEHNR, CDR2 FQNEAQ (reference sequence). V trimming: 5 bases; J trimming: 1 base; junction bases outside the gene matches: 15. This CDR3 has 18 residues. CDR3 DNA: TGTGCCAGCAGCCCATCGGCAGGGGGCGTCGAATGGAACACTGAAGCTTTCTTT. Translation: CASSPSAGGVEWNTEAFF.

The rearrangement uses TRBV10-1 and TRBJ2-7; 7 positions match TRBD1. The V segment lost 2 bases and the J segment 2 bases; nucleotides outside the gene matches: 6. The CDR3 spans 15 residues. The germline V gene has CDR1 WNHNN and CDR2 SYGVQD (reference sequence). The CDR3 nucleotides read TGCGCCAGCAGTGAGGTGGGACAGTCCACCTACGAGCAGTACTTC. This gives the protein CASSEVGQSTYEQYF.

The rearrangement links TRBV6-5 to TRBJ2-7; weak D call: TRBD1 (6 bases). This CDR3 is 14 amino acids long. CDR1 is MNHEY, CDR2 SVGAGI, per germline. The V gene lost 0 bases and the J gene lost 6 bases, with 12 bases spanning the gap. CDR3 bases: TGTGCCAGCAGTTACTCCAGGGGTTACGGCGAGCAGTACTTC. This sequence encodes CASSYSRGYGEQYF.

The V and J genes are TRBV28 and TRBJ1-5; D unclear. With 4 bases removed from V and 13 bases from J, the gap between germline ends came to 11 bases. The CDR3 runs to 11 residues. Germline loops: CDR1 MDHEN, CDR2 SYDVKM. For the CDR3, the DNA is TGTGCCAGCAGTTCACAGTATTCTCAGCATTTT. It encodes CASSSQYSQHF. The full variable domain, with the rest looked up from reference TRBV28 and TRBJ1-5, is DVKVTQSSRYLVKRTGEKVFLECVQDMDHENMFWYRQDPGLGLRLIYFSYDVKMKEKGDIPEGYSVSREKKERFSLILESASTNQTSMYLCASSSQYSQHFGDGTRLSIL.

This clone was observed a few times. V and J are TRBV5-6 and TRBJ1-3, with D possibly being TRBD1 (6 bases). From germline, CDR1 is SGHDT and CDR2 YYEEEE. There are 15 residues in the CDR3. The V and J ends lost 4 bases and 2 bases respectively, with 13 bases between them. The CDR3 sequence: CASSPRDRTGNTIYF. The CDR3 DNA reads as TGTGCCAGCAGCCCCCGAGACAGGACTGGAAACACCATATATTTT.

This chain links TRBV7-2 with TRBJ2-7; 7 nucleotides align to TRBD2. The CDR3 has 14 amino acids. The germline CDR1 and CDR2 sequences are SGHTA and FQGNSA. V dropped 2 bases and J dropped 5; count of bases not matched to a gene: 6. CDR3 protein: CASSLRGVLDEQYF. In DNA, the CDR3 is TGTGCCAGCAGCTTACGGGGGGTTCTCGACGAGCAGTACTTC.

The chain employs TRBV28 and TRBJ1-2; D is perhaps TRBD1 (6 bases). V was pared by 2 bases and J by 7 bases, with 8 bases between. The CDR3 totals 12 residues. Germline CDR1 MDHEN, CDR2 SYDVKM. Here the CDR3 reads CASSLRGFGYTF. DNA for the CDR3: TGTGCCAGCAGTTTAAGGGGGTTTGGCTACACCTTC.

This rearrangement joins TRBV7-9 to TRBJ1-5; D may be TRBD1 (6 bases). The CDR3 totals 15 residues. V lost 1 base and J 6 bases, leaving 13 bases between the germline ends. Germline V lookup: CDR1 SEHNR, CDR2 FQNEAQ (reference sequence). In DNA, the CDR3 is TGTGCCAGCAGCTTAGGTCAGGGGTCAGGTCAGCCCCAGCATTTT. It is translated as CASSLGQGSGQPQHF.